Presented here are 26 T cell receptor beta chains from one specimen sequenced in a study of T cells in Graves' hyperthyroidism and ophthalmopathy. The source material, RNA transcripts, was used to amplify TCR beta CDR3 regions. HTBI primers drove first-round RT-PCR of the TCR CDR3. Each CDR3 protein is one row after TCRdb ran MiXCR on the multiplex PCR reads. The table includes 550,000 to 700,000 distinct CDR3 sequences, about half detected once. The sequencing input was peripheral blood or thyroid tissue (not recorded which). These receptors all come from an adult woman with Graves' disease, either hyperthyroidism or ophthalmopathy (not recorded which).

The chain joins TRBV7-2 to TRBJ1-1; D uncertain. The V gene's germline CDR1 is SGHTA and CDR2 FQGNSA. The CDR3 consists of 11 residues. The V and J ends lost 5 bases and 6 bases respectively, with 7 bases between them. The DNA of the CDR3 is TGTGCCAGCAGCGACGGCTCTGAAGCTTTCTTT. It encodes CASSDGSEAFF.

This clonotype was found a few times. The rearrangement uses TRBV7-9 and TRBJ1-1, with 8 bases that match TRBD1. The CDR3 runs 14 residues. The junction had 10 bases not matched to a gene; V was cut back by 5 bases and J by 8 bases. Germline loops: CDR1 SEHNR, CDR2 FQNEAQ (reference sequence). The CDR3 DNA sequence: TGTGCCAGCAGCCGGATAAGTGCAGGGGGCGAAGCTTTCTTT. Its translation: CASSRISAGGEAFF.

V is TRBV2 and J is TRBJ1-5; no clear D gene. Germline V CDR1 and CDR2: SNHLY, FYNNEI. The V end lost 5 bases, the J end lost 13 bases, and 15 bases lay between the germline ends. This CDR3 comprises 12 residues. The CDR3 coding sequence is TGTGCCAGCAGTTACTCCGACAATGAGCAGCATTTT. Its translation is CASSYSDNEQHF. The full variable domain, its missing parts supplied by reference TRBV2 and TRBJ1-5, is EPEVTQTPSHQVTQMGQEVILRCVPISNHLYFYWYRQILGQKVEFLVSFYNNEISEKSEIFDDQFSVERPDGSNFTLKIRSTKLEDSAMYFCASSYSDNEQHFGDGTRLSIL.

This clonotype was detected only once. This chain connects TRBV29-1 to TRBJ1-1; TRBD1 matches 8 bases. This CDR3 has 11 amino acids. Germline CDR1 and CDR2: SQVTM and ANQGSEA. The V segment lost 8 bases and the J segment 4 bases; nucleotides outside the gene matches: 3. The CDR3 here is CSKTGGTEAFF. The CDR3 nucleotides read TGCAGCAAAACAGGGGGCACTGAAGCTTTCTTT.

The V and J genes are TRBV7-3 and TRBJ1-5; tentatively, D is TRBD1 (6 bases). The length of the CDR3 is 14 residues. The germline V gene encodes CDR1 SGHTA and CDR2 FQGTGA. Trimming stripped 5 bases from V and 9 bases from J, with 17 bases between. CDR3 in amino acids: CASSLWTVRRPQHF. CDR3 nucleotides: TGTGCCAGCAGCCTTTGGACAGTAAGGCGGCCCCAGCATTTT.

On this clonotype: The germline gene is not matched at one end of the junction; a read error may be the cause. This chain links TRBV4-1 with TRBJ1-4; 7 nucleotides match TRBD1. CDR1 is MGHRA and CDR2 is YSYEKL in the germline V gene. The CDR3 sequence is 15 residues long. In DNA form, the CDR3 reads TGTGCCAGCAGCCGGTCCGGGACAGATAATGAAAAACTGTTTTTT. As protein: CASSRSGTDNEKLFF.

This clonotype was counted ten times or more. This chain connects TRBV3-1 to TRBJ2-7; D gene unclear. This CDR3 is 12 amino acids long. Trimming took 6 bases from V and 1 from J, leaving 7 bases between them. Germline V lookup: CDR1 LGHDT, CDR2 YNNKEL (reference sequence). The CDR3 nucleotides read TGTGCCAGCAGTTCCCATTCCTACGAGCAGTACTTC. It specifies CASSSHSYEQYF.

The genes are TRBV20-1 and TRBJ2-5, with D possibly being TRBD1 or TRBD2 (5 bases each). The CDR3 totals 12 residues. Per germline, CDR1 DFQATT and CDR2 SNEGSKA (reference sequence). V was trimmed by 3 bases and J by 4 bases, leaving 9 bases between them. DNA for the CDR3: TGCAGTGCTAGTGACGGGACAGAGACCCAGTACTTC. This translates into CSASDGTETQYF.

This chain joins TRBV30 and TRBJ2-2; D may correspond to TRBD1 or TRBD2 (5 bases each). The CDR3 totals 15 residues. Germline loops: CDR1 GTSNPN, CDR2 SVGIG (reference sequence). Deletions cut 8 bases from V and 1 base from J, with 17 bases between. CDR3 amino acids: CALFLGDMNTGELFF. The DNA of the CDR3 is TGTGCCCTTTTTTTGGGGGATATGAACACCGGGGAGCTGTTTTTT.

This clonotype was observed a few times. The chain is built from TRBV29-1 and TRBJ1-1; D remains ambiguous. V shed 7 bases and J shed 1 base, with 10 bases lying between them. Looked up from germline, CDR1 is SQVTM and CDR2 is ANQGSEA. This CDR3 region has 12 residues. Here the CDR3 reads CSAAKENTEAFF. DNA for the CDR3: TGCAGCGCCGCCAAGGAGAACACTGAAGCTTTCTTT.

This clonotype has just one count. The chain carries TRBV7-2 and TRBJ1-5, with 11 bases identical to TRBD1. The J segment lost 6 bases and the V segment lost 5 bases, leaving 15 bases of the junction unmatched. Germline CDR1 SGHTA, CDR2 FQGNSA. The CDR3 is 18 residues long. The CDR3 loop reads CASSPKGGRTGGTQPQHF. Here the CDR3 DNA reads TGTGCCAGCAGCCCTAAAGGGGGTAGGACAGGGGGCACTCAGCCCCAGCATTTT.

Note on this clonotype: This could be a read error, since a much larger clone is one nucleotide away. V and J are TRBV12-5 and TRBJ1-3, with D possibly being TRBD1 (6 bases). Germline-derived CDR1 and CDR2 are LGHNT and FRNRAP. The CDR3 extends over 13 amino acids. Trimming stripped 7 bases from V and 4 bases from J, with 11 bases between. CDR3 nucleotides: TGTGCTAGTGAGCCAGGGGCGGGAAACACCATATATTTT. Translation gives CASEPGAGNTIYF.

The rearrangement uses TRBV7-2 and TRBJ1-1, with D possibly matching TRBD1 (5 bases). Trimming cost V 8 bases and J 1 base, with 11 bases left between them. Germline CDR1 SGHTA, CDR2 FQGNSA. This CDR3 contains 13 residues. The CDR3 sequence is CASGTGRNTEAFF. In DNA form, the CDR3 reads TGTGCCAGCGGGACGGGCAGGAACACTGAAGCTTTCTTT.

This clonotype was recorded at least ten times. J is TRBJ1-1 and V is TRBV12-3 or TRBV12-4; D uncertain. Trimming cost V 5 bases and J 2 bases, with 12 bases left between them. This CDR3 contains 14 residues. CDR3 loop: CASSVPFSNTEAFF. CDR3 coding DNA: TGTGCCAGCAGTGTCCCGTTCAGTAACACTGAAGCTTTCTTT.

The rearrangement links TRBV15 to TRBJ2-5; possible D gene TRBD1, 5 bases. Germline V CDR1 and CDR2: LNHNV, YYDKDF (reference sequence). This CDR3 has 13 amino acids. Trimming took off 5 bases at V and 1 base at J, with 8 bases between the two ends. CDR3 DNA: TGTGCCACCAGCGCCAGGGCCCAAGAGACCCAGTACTTC. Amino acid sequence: CATSARAQETQYF. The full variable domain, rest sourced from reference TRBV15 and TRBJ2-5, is DAMVIQNPRYQVTQFGKPVTLSCSQTLNHNVMYWYQQKSSQAPKLLFHYYDKDFNNEADTPDNFQSRRPNTSFCFLDIRSPGLGDTAMYLCATSARAQETQYFGPGTRLLVL.

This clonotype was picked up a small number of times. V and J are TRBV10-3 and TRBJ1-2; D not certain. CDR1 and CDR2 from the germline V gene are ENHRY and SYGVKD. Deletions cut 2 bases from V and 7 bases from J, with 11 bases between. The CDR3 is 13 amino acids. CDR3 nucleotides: TGTGCCATCAGTGAGGTGACTTCCCGTGGCTACACCTTC. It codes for CAISEVTSRGYTF.

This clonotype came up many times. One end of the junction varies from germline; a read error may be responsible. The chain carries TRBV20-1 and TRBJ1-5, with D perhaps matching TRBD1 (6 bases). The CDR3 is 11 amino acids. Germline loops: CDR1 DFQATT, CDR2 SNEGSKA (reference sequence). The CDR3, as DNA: TGCAGTGCCAACGGACAGTCGGGGGAATTTTTT. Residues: CSANGQSGEFF.

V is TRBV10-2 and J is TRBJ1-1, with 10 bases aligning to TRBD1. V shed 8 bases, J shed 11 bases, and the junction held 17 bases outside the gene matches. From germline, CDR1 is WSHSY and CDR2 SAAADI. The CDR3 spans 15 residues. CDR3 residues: CASSLPGQGGTWAFF. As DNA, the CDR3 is TGCGCCAGCTCCCTCCCTGGACAGGGGGGCACCTGGGCTTTCTTT.

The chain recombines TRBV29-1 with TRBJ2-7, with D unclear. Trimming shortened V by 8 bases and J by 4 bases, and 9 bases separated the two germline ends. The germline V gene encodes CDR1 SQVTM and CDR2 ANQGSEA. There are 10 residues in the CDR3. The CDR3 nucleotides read TGCAGCTTGGAAGGGTACGAGCAGTACTTC. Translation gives CSLEGYEQYF.

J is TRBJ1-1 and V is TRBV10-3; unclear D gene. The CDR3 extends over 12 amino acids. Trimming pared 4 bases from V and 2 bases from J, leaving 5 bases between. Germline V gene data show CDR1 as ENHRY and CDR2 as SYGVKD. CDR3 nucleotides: TGTGCCATCAGTGTATCTAACACTGAAGCTTTCTTT. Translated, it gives CAISVSNTEAFF.

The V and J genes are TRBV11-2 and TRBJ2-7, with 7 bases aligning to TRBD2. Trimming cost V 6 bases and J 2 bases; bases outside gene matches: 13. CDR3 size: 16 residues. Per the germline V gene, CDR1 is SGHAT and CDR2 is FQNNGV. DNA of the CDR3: TGTGCCAGCAGGGAAATTAGCGGGTCGTCGGCCTACGAGCAGTACTTC. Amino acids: CASREISGSSAYEQYF. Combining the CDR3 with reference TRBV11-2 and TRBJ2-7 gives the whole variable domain EAGVAQSPRYKIIEKRQSVAFWCNPISGHATLYWYQQILGQGPKLLIQFQNNGVVDDSQLPKDRFSAERLKGVDSTLKIQPAKLEDSAVYLCASREISGSSAYEQYFGPGTRLTVT.

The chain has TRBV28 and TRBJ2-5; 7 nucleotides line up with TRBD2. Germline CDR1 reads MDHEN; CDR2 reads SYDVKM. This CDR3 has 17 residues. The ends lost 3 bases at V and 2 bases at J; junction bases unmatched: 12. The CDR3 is CASSFALAVPRQETQYF. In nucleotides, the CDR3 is TGTGCCAGCAGTTTTGCGCTAGCGGTCCCAAGACAAGAGACCCAGTACTTC.

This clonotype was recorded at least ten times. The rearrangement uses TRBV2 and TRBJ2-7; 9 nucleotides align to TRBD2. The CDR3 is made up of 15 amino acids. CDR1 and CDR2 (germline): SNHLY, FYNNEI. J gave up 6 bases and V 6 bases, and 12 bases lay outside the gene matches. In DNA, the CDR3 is TGTGCCAGCAGCCTGACTAGCGGAGGCGGTGGCGAGCAGTACTTC. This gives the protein CASSLTSGGGGEQYF.

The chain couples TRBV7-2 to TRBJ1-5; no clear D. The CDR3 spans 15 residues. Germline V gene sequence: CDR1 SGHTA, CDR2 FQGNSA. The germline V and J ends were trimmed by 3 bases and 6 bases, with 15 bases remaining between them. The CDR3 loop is CASSFGSGSPQPQHF. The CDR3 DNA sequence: TGTGCCAGCAGCTTTGGTTCGGGCAGTCCTCAGCCCCAGCATTTT.

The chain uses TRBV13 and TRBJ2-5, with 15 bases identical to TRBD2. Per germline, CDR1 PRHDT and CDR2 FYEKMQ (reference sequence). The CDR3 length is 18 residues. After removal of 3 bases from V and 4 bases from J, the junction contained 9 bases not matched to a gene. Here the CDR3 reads CASSLRRTSGRARETQYF. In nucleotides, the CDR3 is TGTGCCAGCAGCTTGAGACGGACTAGCGGGAGGGCCAGAGAGACCCAGTACTTC.

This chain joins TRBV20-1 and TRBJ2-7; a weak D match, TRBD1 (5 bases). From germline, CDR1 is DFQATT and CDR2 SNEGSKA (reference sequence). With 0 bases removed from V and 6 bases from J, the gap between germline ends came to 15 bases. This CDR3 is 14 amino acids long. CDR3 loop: CSAREVLTGTEQYF. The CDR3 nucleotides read TGCAGTGCTAGAGAGGTCCTTACAGGCACCGAGCAGTACTTC.